There are a few counts of the clone carrying this T cell receptor (beta chain). The target antigen is unknown. The CDR3 is made up of 13 amino acids. Trimming removed 0 bases from V and 7 bases from J, with 9 bases in between. Germline V gene lookup returns CDR1 SGHNT and CDR2 YENEEA. These data originate in a study of T cell responses to AZD1222 COVID-19 vaccine. The study, taken as a whole, reports: White British ancestry dominated among donors, who included more females, and clonal diversity was possibly underestimated. There were vaccine-associated CD4 TCRs across spike, dominant at 160-218 and 743-854.

The table came from immunoSEQ multiplex PCR; TCRdb's copy has only in-frame clones and leaves some out. In the table there are about 130,000 clones, around 90% of which are singletons. This chain joins TRBV11-3 and TRBJ1-1, with D hard to call. The sample was peripheral blood, taken 28 days after the second AZD1222 dose. This clonotype originated in an adult who received the AZD1222 COVID-19 vaccine. The CDR3: CASSLDLGSEAFF. Here the CDR3 DNA reads TGTGCCAGCAGCTTAGATTTGGGGAGTGAAGCTTTCTTT.